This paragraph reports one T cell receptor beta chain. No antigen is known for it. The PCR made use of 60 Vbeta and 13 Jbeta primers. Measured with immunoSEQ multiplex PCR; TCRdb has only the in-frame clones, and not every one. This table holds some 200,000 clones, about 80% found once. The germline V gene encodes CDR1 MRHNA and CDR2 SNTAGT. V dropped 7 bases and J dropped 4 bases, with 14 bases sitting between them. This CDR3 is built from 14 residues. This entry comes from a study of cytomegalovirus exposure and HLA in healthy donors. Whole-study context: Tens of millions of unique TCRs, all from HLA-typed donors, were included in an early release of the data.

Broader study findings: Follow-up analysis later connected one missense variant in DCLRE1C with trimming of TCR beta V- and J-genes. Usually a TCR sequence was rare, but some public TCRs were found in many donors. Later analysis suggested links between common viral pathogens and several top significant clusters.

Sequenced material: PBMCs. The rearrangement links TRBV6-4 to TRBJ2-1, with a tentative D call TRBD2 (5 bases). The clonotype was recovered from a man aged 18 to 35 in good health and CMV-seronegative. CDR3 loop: CASNGAERYNEQFF. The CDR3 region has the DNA TGTGCCAGCAATGGAGCGGAAAGATACAATGAGCAGTTCTTC.